The 31 T cell receptor beta chains reported below all come from one sample, sequenced in a study of blood T cell repertoires in COVID-19. Clones were sequenced by immunoSEQ multiplex PCR, and TCRdb holds only the in-frame ones, with some missing. The sample consists of 110,000 or so clones, over 75% of them appearing once. The specimen was peripheral blood. These TCRs come from a man between 60 and 75 years old with acute or convalescent COVID-19.

The J gene is TRBJ1-1, the V gene TRBV19; a possible D gene is TRBD1 (5 bases). CDR3 length: 12 residues. Per germline, CDR1 LNHDA and CDR2 SQIVND (reference sequence). The V end lost 4 bases, the J end lost 8 bases, and 11 bases lay between the germline ends. CDR3 sequence reads: CASSTDRPEAFF. In DNA form, the CDR3 reads TGTGCCAGTAGTACTGACAGACCCGAAGCTTTCTTT.

The chain carries TRBV19 and TRBJ2-3, with 8 positions matching TRBD2. Germline V gene data show CDR1 as LNHDA and CDR2 as SQIVND (reference sequence). This CDR3 region has 19 residues. With 8 bases clipped from V and 5 bases from J, the junction kept 24 bases outside the gene matches. CDR3 amino acids: CASRLLTETPGGQKDTQYF. The DNA for the CDR3 is TGTGCCAGTCGCCTCCTTACGGAGACCCCGGGAGGGCAGAAAGATACGCAGTATTTT.

The rearrangement links TRBV19 to TRBJ1-1; TRBD1 is a possible D gene (5 bases). From germline, CDR1 is LNHDA and CDR2 SQIVND (reference sequence). This CDR3 spans 16 amino acids. The germline V and J ends were trimmed by 0 bases and 0 bases, with 11 bases remaining between them. The DNA of the CDR3 is TGTGCCAGTAGTATAGACGGGGGTGGAATGAACACTGAAGCTTTCTTT. Translated, it gives CASSIDGGGMNTEAFF.

The chain has TRBV7-2 and TRBJ2-1; D may be TRBD2 (6 bases). V gave up 5 bases and J gave up 8 bases, with 19 bases separating them. Germline-derived CDR1 and CDR2 are SGHTA and FQGNSA. This CDR3 has 15 amino acids. Written as DNA, the CDR3 is TGTGCCAGCAGCCCTAGCGCAGGGTTCGGCGATGAGCAGTTCTTC. Encoded protein: CASSPSAGFGDEQFF.

V and J are TRBV11-3 and TRBJ1-3; unclear D gene. The CDR3 runs to 13 residues. In germline, CDR1 is SGHNT, CDR2 YENEEA. The V and J ends lost 8 bases and 0 bases respectively, with 8 bases between them. As DNA, the CDR3 is TGTGCCAGCTCGGGATCCTCTGGAAACACCATATATTTT. This translates into CASSGSSGNTIYF.

As DNA, the CDR3 is TGCAGCGTTGCGCGAGCGGGAAAGACAGATACGCAGTATTTT. This codes for CSVARAGKTDTQYF. This chain links TRBV29-1 with TRBJ2-3; 7 bases are shared with TRBD2. V dropped 4 bases and J dropped 3; count of bases not matched to a gene: 7. The CDR3 totals 14 residues. Per germline, CDR1 SQVTM and CDR2 ANQGSEA.

The gene calls are TRBV19 and TRBJ1-2; 8 nucleotides align to TRBD1. J gave up 8 bases and V 8 bases, and 13 bases lay outside the gene matches. CDR1 LNHDA and CDR2 SQIVND come from the germline V gene (reference sequence). This CDR3 region has 14 residues. The CDR3 DNA sequence: TGTGCCAGTCATGCCAGGGGGCCCCGTTTGGGCTACACCTTC. It codes for CASHARGPRLGYTF.

The rearrangement uses TRBV2 and TRBJ2-2, with a tentative D call TRBD1 (6 bases). Trimming shortened V by 4 bases and J by 1 base, and 10 bases separated the two germline ends. Germline CDR1 reads SNHLY; CDR2 reads FYNNEI. The CDR3 covers 15 residues. In DNA, the CDR3 is TGTGCCAGCAGTGTACAGGGCCGGAACACCGGGGAGCTGTTTTTT. Translation: CASSVQGRNTGELFF.

This rearrangement joins TRBV5-1 to TRBJ2-1; 10 nucleotides align to TRBD2. The CDR3 extends over 15 amino acids. Losses at the gene ends were 4 bases for V and 4 bases for J; bases not matched to a gene: 5. Germline CDR1 is SGHRS and CDR2 is YFSETQ. As DNA, the CDR3 is TGCGCCAGCAGCGTCGGGACTAGCGAGTACAATGAGCAGTTCTTC. It encodes CASSVGTSEYNEQFF.

The chain combines TRBV19 with TRBJ1-5; D unclear. V lost 5 bases and J 2 bases, leaving 10 bases between the germline ends. This CDR3 region has 14 residues. Germline CDR1 and CDR2: LNHDA and SQIVND (reference sequence). The CDR3 sequence is CASSEGGGNQPQHF. The CDR3 coding sequence is TGTGCCAGTAGTGAGGGCGGAGGCAATCAGCCCCAGCATTTT.

The chain combines TRBV28 with TRBJ1-1, with D perhaps TRBD1 (5 bases). V was trimmed by 3 bases and J by 10 bases, leaving 15 bases between them. CDR1 MDHEN and CDR2 SYDVKM come from the germline V gene. The CDR3 totals 13 residues. The CDR3 reads CASSLARAAGAFF. The CDR3 region has the DNA TGTGCCAGCAGTTTGGCCAGGGCGGCAGGAGCTTTCTTT.

V usage is TRBV6-6 and J usage is TRBJ1-5; 9 positions match TRBD1. With V trimmed by 6 bases and J by 5 bases, 5 bases remained unmatched. Germline CDR1 MNHNY, CDR2 SVGAGI (reference sequence). This CDR3 comprises 14 residues. The CDR3 sequence is CASSQQGAYQPQHF. CDR3 sequence (DNA): TGTGCCAGCAGCCAACAGGGGGCATATCAGCCCCAGCATTTT.

The chain combines TRBV27 with TRBJ2-2; the D is unclear. Trimming took off 2 bases at V and 0 bases at J, with 7 bases between the two ends. CDR1 and CDR2 (germline): MNHEY, SMNVEV (reference sequence). This CDR3 region has 15 residues. The CDR3 DNA sequence: TGTGCCAGCAGTTTACGACGGGCGAACACCGGGGAGCTGTTTTTT. Amino acids: CASSLRRANTGELFF.

The J gene is TRBJ1-2, the V gene TRBV10-3; possibly TRBD1 for D (6 bases). The germline V and J ends were trimmed by 10 bases and 7 bases, with 19 bases remaining between them. The length of the CDR3 is 13 residues. The germline V gene has CDR1 ENHRY and CDR2 SYGVKD. The CDR3 nucleotides read TGTGCCAGCGGTTCCGGGACAACAAGTGGCTACACCTTC. This encodes CASGSGTTSGYTF.

The chain recombines TRBV6-6 with TRBJ1-2; 7 bases are a match to TRBD1. Germline-derived CDR1 and CDR2 are MNHNY and SVGAGI (reference sequence). V shed 6 bases, J shed 13 bases, and the junction held 20 bases outside the gene matches. The CDR3 is 15 amino acids. The CDR3 loop reads CASSPLPTGTGVVTF. CDR3 sequence (DNA): TGTGCCAGCAGCCCTCTCCCGACAGGGACCGGGGTCGTCACCTTC.

The chain has TRBV7-9 and TRBJ1-1; possibly TRBD1 for D (5 bases). Germline V gives CDR1 SEHNR, CDR2 FQNEAQ (reference sequence). This CDR3 is built from 16 residues. Trimming shortened V by 5 bases and J by 0 bases, and 16 bases separated the two germline ends. The CDR3 DNA follows: TGTGCCAGCAGCCCACGGCCAGGGCACCTGAACACTGAAGCTTTCTTT. It yields the protein CASSPRPGHLNTEAFF.

This clone was recorded a few times. This chain's CDR3 is CASSLGVGDTGGKEKLFF. CDR3 DNA sequence: TGTGCCAGCAGTTTGGGGGTTGGAGATACAGGGGGCAAGGAAAAACTGTTTTTT. V and J are TRBV27 and TRBJ1-4; 9 bases are a match to TRBD1. Per germline, CDR1 MNHEY and CDR2 SMNVEV (reference sequence). After removal of 3 bases from V and 8 bases from J, the junction contained 16 bases not matched to a gene. The CDR3 loop spans 18 amino acids. The full variable domain, completed using reference TRBV27 and TRBJ1-4, is EAQVTQNPRYLITVTGKKLTVTCSQNMNHEYMSWYRQDPGLGLRQIYYSMNVEVTDKGDVPEGYKVSRKEKRNFPLILESPSPNQTSLYFCASSLGVGDTGGKEKLFFGSGTQLSVL.

V is TRBV18 and J is TRBJ2-2, with TRBD1 as a possible D gene (6 bases). The ends were cut back, 4 bases at V and 3 bases at J, with 9 bases in the middle. CDR1 is KGHSH and CDR2 is LQKENI in the germline V gene. The CDR3 is 14 residues long. In DNA form, the CDR3 reads TGTGCCAGCTCACGCGCAGGGGACACCGGGGAGCTGTTTTTT. Translated: CASSRAGDTGELFF. Full variable domain (remainder filled in from reference TRBV18 and TRBJ2-2): NAGVMQNPRHLVRRRGQEARLRCSPMKGHSHVYWYRQLPEEGLKFMVYLQKENIIDESGMPKERFSAEFPKEGPSILRIQQVVRGDSAAYFCASSRAGDTGELFFGEGSRLTVL.

This clone was seen a handful of times. This chain uses TRBV18 with TRBJ1-1; D may be TRBD1 (5 bases). Germline V gene lookup returns CDR1 KGHSH and CDR2 LQKENI. This CDR3 has 13 amino acids. The V end was cut by 4 bases, the J end by 0 bases, with 6 bases between. The CDR3 DNA reads as TGTGCCAGCTCACAGGGGATGAACACTGAAGCTTTCTTT. Translating it yields CASSQGMNTEAFF.

This chain connects TRBV6-5 to TRBJ1-1; D not certain. The CDR3 runs 16 residues. Germline V CDR1 and CDR2: MNHEY, SVGAGI. The V and J ends lost 4 bases and 4 bases respectively, with 19 bases between them. The CDR3 loop reads CASSLLPSGLGTEAFF. The CDR3 DNA reads as TGTGCCAGCAGTTTATTACCCTCAGGCTTGGGCACTGAAGCTTTCTTT.

The chain couples TRBV5-1 to TRBJ1-6, with TRBD1 matching over 7 bases. Germline V lookup: CDR1 SGHRS, CDR2 YFSETQ. Losses at the gene ends were 1 base for V and 7 bases for J; bases not matched to a gene: 5. The CDR3 is 15 residues long. Written as DNA, the CDR3 is TGCGCCAGCAGCTTGCGGTCAGGGGGAAATTCACCCCTCCACTTT. Translation gives CASSLRSGGNSPLHF.

This chain joins TRBV7-8 and TRBJ2-1; 10 bases map to TRBD2. J was trimmed by 0 bases and V by 5 bases; bases with no gene match: 13. Germline-derived CDR1 and CDR2 are SGHVS and FQNEAQ. CDR3 length equals 19 residues. The CDR3 DNA sequence: TGTGCCAGCAGCCCAGGACTAGCGGTGACCATCAGCTCCTACAATGAGCAGTTCTTC. It translates to CASSPGLAVTISSYNEQFF.

This chain links TRBV30 with TRBJ1-1; D is uncertain. Germline V gives CDR1 GTSNPN, CDR2 SVGIG (reference sequence). The CDR3 runs to 14 residues. V lost 2 bases, J lost 2 bases, and 12 bases lay in between. CDR3 sequence reads: CAWSTYSTNTEAFF. The CDR3 coding sequence is TGTGCCTGGAGTACTTACAGTACTAACACTGAAGCTTTCTTT.

Here the CDR3 reads CASSEFSGEGDQPQHF. The DNA for the CDR3 is TGTGCCAGCAGTGAATTTAGTGGGGAGGGAGACCAGCCCCAGCATTTT. The rearrangement joins TRBV6-1 to TRBJ1-5; D remains unclear. Between the trimmed V and J ends, which lost 2 bases and 7 bases, there was a span of 18 bases. Germline-derived CDR1 and CDR2 are MNHNS and SASEGT. The CDR3 loop spans 16 amino acids.

The rearrangement uses TRBV10-3 and TRBJ2-7; TRBD2 might be the D (5 bases). Trimming took off 7 bases at V and 3 bases at J, with 10 bases between the two ends. The CDR3 loop spans 12 amino acids. The germline V gene has CDR1 ENHRY and CDR2 SYGVKD. This chain's CDR3 is CAITGEIYEQYF. In DNA, the CDR3 is TGTGCCATCACCGGGGAGATCTACGAGCAGTACTTC.

V and J are TRBV11-3 and TRBJ2-1; D may be TRBD2 (5 bases). The germline gives CDR1 SGHNT, CDR2 YENEEA. This CDR3 contains 14 residues. V was pared by 5 bases and J by 0 bases, with 8 bases between. CDR3 nucleotides: TGTGCCAGCAGCCCACGGGACTCCTACAATGAGCAGTTCTTC. It translates to CASSPRDSYNEQFF.

This clone has just a few counts. V and J are TRBV10-2 and TRBJ2-1; D may be TRBD2 (6 bases). V was pared by 2 bases and J by 4 bases, with 9 bases between. The CDR3 length is 14 residues. Germline CDR1 reads WSHSY; CDR2 reads SAAADI. The CDR3 loop is CASSEGEVYNEQFF. The CDR3 DNA reads as TGCGCCAGCAGTGAGGGGGAGGTGTACAATGAGCAGTTCTTC.

The chain has TRBV28 and TRBJ1-1; possibly TRBD1 for D (6 bases). The germline CDR1 and CDR2 sequences are MDHEN and SYDVKM. Trimming left V 2 bases short and J 7 bases short, with 14 bases between. The CDR3 has 14 amino acids. The CDR3 coding sequence is TGTGCCAGCAGTTTACCCGACAGGTTAGGTGAAGCTTTCTTT. Its translation is CASSLPDRLGEAFF. The complete variable domain, with remaining parts taken from reference TRBV28 and TRBJ1-1, reads DVKVTQSSRYLVKRTGEKVFLECVQDMDHENMFWYRQDPGLGLRLIYFSYDVKMKEKGDIPEGYSVSREKKERFSLILESASTNQTSMYLCASSLPDRLGEAFFGQGTRLTVV.

The chain employs TRBV29-1 and TRBJ2-2; 8 bases are a match to TRBD1. CDR1 is SQVTM and CDR2 is ANQGSEA in the germline V gene. The CDR3 totals 15 residues. Germline trimming cut 3 bases from V and 2 bases from J; bases unmatched to any gene: 5. The CDR3 DNA follows: TGCAGCGTTGACTCAGGACAGGGCAACACCGGGGAGCTGTTTTTT. Its protein is CSVDSGQGNTGELFF.

The chain uses TRBV9 and TRBJ2-1; 8 bases agree with TRBD2. The CDR3 extends over 15 amino acids. V was pared by 0 bases and J by 6 bases, with 5 bases of the junction left unmatched. CDR1 is SGDLS, CDR2 YYNGEE, per germline. CDR3 sequence (DNA): TGTGCCAGCAGCGTAGCGGGAGGGCCCGGCAATGAGCAGTTCTTC. As protein: CASSVAGGPGNEQFF.

The chain joins TRBV29-1 to TRBJ2-2; 9 bases align to TRBD2. CDR1 SQVTM and CDR2 ANQGSEA come from the germline V gene. V lost 2 bases, J lost 7 bases, and 17 bases stayed unmatched. The CDR3 contains 18 residues. Written as DNA, the CDR3 is TGCAGCGTTGAACCCCCTTCAATAGCGGGAGTTAGAAACGGGGAGCTGTTTTTT. Translated, it gives CSVEPPSIAGVRNGELFF.